The next 5 T cell receptor beta chains were all read from a single sample in a study of OX40 agonist ivuxolimab in advanced cancers. Some clones are missing from TCRdb's copy, which holds only in-frame ones; the method was immunoSEQ multiplex PCR. Of 8,000 to 9,500 clones listed, around 90% were seen once; the top ten hold 4.4%. Here the sequenced sample was CD4+ or CD8+ T cells sorted from blood, taken in a trial of the OX40 agonist ivuxolimab. The source of these receptors is an adult with an advanced solid tumor such as melanoma, head and neck, liver or kidney cancer.

This chain connects TRBV7-9 to TRBJ1-1, with D unclear. The CDR3 is 13 residues long. Trimming took off 2 bases at V and 5 bases at J, with 9 bases between the two ends. Per the germline V gene, CDR1 is SEHNR and CDR2 is FQNEAQ (reference sequence). CDR3 region: CASSLYVGTEAFF. CDR3 bases: TGTGCCAGCAGCTTATACGTGGGGACTGAAGCTTTCTTT.

The V gene is TRBV19, the J gene TRBJ1-3, with unresolved D. Trimming stripped 3 bases from V and 1 base from J, with 10 bases between. In germline, CDR1 is LNHDA, CDR2 SQIVND (reference sequence). The CDR3 has 15 residues. CDR3 sequence (DNA): TGTGCCAGTAGTATTCCTCAGCGGTCTGGAAACACCATATATTTT. It translates to CASSIPQRSGNTIYF.

V and J are TRBV2 and TRBJ2-4; D is unclear. Trimming removed 5 bases at V and 6 bases at J, with 11 bases between. This CDR3 has 13 residues. Looked up from germline, CDR1 is SNHLY and CDR2 is FYNNEI. CDR3 DNA: TGTGCCAGCAGTCCGGACGCGGCAAACATTCAGTACTTC. It translates to CASSPDAANIQYF.

The rearrangement links TRBV19 to TRBJ1-6; D is unclear. Germline CDR1 reads LNHDA; CDR2 reads SQIVND (reference sequence). The CDR3 covers 15 residues. V lost 3 bases and J lost 5, with 11 bases in between. The CDR3 DNA sequence: TGTGCCAGTAGTATCTGGGCATCTAATAATTCACCCCTCCACTTT. This sequence encodes CASSIWASNNSPLHF.

The J gene is TRBJ2-7, the V gene TRBV30; D possibly uses TRBD1 or TRBD2 (7 bases each). This CDR3 has 13 residues. The germline gives CDR1 GTSNPN, CDR2 SVGIG (reference sequence). V was clipped by 3 bases and J by 5 bases, with 14 bases between them. The DNA of the CDR3 is TGTGCCTGGAGGATACAGGGGAGGGACGAGCAGTACTTC. Amino acids: CAWRIQGRDEQYF.